The sequence of this T cell receptor (beta chain) was determined in a study of early T cells in non-severe SARS-CoV-2 infection. Across the study: Chains were unpaired, as sequencing was done on bulk RNA from unsorted whole blood.

A note on this clonotype: The antigen is unknown.

V was cut by 0 bases and J by 9 bases, with 21 bases left in between. This CDR3 comprises 17 residues. Germline loops: CDR1 LGHDT, CDR2 YNNKEL (reference sequence). Study results and caveats: Reliance on VDJdb matching favored anti-spike CD8 responses; private and CD4 specificities were missed.

Tagging with unique molecular identifiers was applied to individual cDNA molecules. One entry per CDR3 protein results from TCRdb running MiXCR on the 5' RACE reads. Of 65,000 to 95,000 distinct CDR3 sequences listed, about 16% were seen once; the top ten hold roughly 2.7%. Sequenced material: whole blood. The chain employs TRBV3-1 and TRBJ2-1, with D possibly being TRBD2 (6 bases). This sequence originates from an adult who was a healthcare worker with PCR-confirmed SARS-CoV-2 infection or an uninfected control (not recorded which). CDR3: CASSQDPTSLTSLEQFF. In DNA, the CDR3 is TGTGCCAGCAGCCAAGATCCAACATCACTGACTAGTCTTGAGCAGTTCTTC.